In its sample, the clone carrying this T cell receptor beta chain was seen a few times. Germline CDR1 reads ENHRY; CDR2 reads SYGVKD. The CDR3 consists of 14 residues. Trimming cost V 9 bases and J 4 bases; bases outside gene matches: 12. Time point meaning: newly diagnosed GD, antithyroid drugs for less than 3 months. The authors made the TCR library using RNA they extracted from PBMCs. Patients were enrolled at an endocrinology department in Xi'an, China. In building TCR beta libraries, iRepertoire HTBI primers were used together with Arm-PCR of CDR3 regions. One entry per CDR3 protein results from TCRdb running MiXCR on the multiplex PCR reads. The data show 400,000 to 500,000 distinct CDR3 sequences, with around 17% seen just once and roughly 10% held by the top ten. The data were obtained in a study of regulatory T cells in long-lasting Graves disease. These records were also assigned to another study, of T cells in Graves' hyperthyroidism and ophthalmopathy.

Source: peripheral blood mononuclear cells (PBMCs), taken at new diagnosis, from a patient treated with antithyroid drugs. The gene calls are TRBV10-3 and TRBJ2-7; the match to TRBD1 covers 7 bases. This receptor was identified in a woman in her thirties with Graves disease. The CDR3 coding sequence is TGTGCCATTGGATTTGACAGGGTAGGATACGAGCAGTACTTC. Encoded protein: CAIGFDRVGYEQYF.